This T cell receptor beta chain stems from a study of T cell responses to AZD1222 COVID-19 vaccine. Data came from immunoSEQ multiplex PCR; TCRdb stores just in-frame clones and leaves some out. The sample includes around 130,000 clones, nearly 95% seen only once; the top ten take about 0.91%. CDR1 and CDR2 (germline): LGHDT, YNNKEL (reference sequence). The CDR3 extends over 15 amino acids. Trimming cost V 7 bases and J 3 bases, with 16 bases left between them. This specimen was peripheral blood, taken on day 0 of AZD1222 vaccination. The receptor's source is an adult in good health. The chain carries TRBV3-1 (or the pseudogene TRBV3-2) and TRBJ2-1, with a possible D match to TRBD2 (6 bases). The CDR3 loop is CASTPAGSHYNEQFF. The CDR3 DNA reads TGTGCCAGCACCCCAGCGGGTTCTCACTACAATGAGCAGTTCTTC.